This entry features one T cell receptor beta chain sequence. The antigen this receptor binds is unknown. Qualities for individual bases were not recorded, and no much larger clone is one base off. These data are taken from a study of blood T cell repertoires in COVID-19 (dated by TCRdb to the early 2020s). Context from the whole study: The collaborator samples originated in the United States, Italy and Spain and spanned the acute and convalescent phases of COVID-19. A freely available public database, intended as a resource for researchers studying the immune response to SARS-CoV-2, is where the repertoires were released. The prospective study material was composed of cDNA or gDNA derived from T cells, B-cell-depleted T cells, or PBMCs. HLA class I and class II types, where available, came from metadata supplied by the sample provider rather than from assay-based typing. Nearly every sample came with metadata listing a de-identified subject ID, COVID-19 status, age in years and sex. The dataset comprised deeply sampled blood TCRbeta repertoires from subjects exposed to, actively infected with, or recovered from COVID-19. Samples were obtained from the ongoing ImmuneRACE study (first 160 participants) and from some 1,300 subjects provided by 6 global collaborators.

Summary of the overall study and its limitations: The amount of clinical and demographic metadata varied by source and participant and was provided uncurated.

The immunoSEQ Assay, a bias-controlled multiplex PCR, was used to amplify TCRbeta CDR3 regions from genomic DNA. Turning to the authors' computational methods: Nucleated cell counts per sample were estimated from amplification of reference gene primers within the assay. To quantify the absolute abundance of each unique TCRbeta CDR3 rearrangement, sequence reads were collapsed and filtered. For each sample, productive Simpson clonality was calculated as the square root of Simpson's diversity index over productive rearrangements. TCRdb took over this immuneACCESS table, retaining in-frame rearrangements with V and J assigned. Such tables are incomplete; in checked studies, under half of the missing clones stem from an unresolved V gene, and the remainder is unexplained. V and J calls and clone size are those listed in that table; D and trimming were worked out from the DNA. This sample has under 200,000 clones in its table, and about four fifths of those were observed once. The ten largest clones capture 10% to 15% of the sample.

As encoded in the germline V gene, CDR1 is LGHNA while CDR2 is YNFKEQ. Including the terminal cysteine and phenylalanine, the CDR3 comprises 18 residues. Just the 54-base CDR3 DNA is kept, in frame starting at base 1. V is cut back by 0 bases and J by 4 bases, with 10 bases in the junction unmatched. A second Seattle source provided samples from volunteer blood donors who had recovered from COVID-19. The collaborating institutions used their own protocols to collect whole blood in K2EDTA tubes. Collaborator samples were shipped for TCRbeta analysis as frozen whole blood, isolated PBMCs, or DNA extracted from either sample type.

This clonotype was sampled from a man between 65 and 80 years old who had recovered from COVID-19. The rearranged segments are TRBV4-2 and TRBJ2-3; 10 of the junction bases match TRBD2. The specimen was peripheral blood. The bases are TGTGCCAGCAGCCAAGACCCTAGCGGGAGACTTAAGGCAGATACGCAGTATTTT. Its translation reads: CASSQDPSGRLKADTQYF.